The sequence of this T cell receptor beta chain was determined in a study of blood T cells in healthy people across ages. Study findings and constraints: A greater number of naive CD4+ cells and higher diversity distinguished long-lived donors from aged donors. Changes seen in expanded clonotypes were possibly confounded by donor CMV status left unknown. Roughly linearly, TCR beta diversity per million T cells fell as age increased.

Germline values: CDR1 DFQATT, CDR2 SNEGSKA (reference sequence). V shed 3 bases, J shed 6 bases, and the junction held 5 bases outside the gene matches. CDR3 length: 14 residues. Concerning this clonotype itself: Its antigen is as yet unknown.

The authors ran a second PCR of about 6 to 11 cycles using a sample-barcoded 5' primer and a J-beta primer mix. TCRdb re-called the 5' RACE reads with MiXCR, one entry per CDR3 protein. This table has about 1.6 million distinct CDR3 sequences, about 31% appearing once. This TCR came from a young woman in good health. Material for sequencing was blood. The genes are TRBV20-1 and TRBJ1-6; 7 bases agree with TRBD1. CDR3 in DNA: TGCAGTGCTAGGCCCGGGACAGCTAATTCACCCCTCCACTTT. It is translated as CSARPGTANSPLHF.